These T cell receptor beta chains were read from a single sample in a study of Graves' ophthalmopathy and Graves' hyperthyroidism. Via MiXCR, TCRdb re-called the multiplex PCR reads, giving one row per CDR3 protein. The sample lists 900,000 to 1,200,000 distinct CDR3 sequences, roughly two fifths occurring once. The sequenced material came from peripheral blood or thyroid tissue (not recorded which). The receptors were gathered from an adult man with Graves' hyperthyroidism. The CDR3 runs from the conserved cysteine through the conserved F or W. Fields, in order: V gene, clone size, J gene, D gene, CDR3 protein, CDR3 DNA. D genes are given only for firm matches. A clone size is listed for some rows: how often the clone was seen (once, few, many), or a class if it is expanded.

>TRBV2|many|TRBJ1-1|-
CASNGEQNTEAFF
TGTGCCAGCAATGGGGAACAGAACACTGAAGCTTTCTTT
>TRBV2|-|TRBJ1-3|-
CASSGDGTSGTAIYF
TGTGCCAGCAGTGGGGACGGGACTAGCGGGACCGCCATATATTTT
>TRBV20-1|-|TRBJ1-2|TRBD1
CSASRQTGGYGYTF
TGCAGTGCCAGCAGACAGACAGGGGGCTATGGCTACACCTTC
>TRBV20-1|-|TRBJ1-2|TRBD1
CSAPGTGYGYTF
TGCAGTGCTCCTGGGACAGGGTATGGCTACACCTTC
>TRBV20-1|-|TRBJ2-3|-
CSAQVGARFPDTQYF
TGCAGTGCTCAAGTCGGGGCCCGCTTCCCAGATACGCAGTATTTT
>TRBV2|many|TRBJ1-2|-
CASIEDSNYGYTF
TGTGCCAGCATCGAGGACAGCAACTATGGCTACACCTTC
>TRBV9|-|TRBJ2-2|TRBD1
CASSRGTGTGNGELFF
TGTGCCAGCAGTAGGGGAACAGGGACAGGGAACGGGGAGCTGTTTTTT
>TRBV20-1|few|TRBJ1-1|-
CSARRENTEAFF
TGCAGTGCTAGACGGGAGAACACTGAAGCTTTCTTT
>TRBV7-2|many|TRBJ2-2|-
CASSYLPTYANTGELFF
TGTGCCAGCAGCTATCTCCCCACTTACGCGAACACCGGGGAGCTGTTTTTT
>TRBV19|many|TRBJ1-5|-
CASSASGRSNQPQHF
TGTGCCAGTAGTGCCTCGGGACGTAGCAATCAGCCCCAGCATTTT
>TRBV12-3/TRBV12-4|-|TRBJ2-7|-
CASTFTGSEQYF
TGTGCCAGCACCTTTACCGGGTCCGAGCAGTACTTC
>TRBV7-9|many|TRBJ2-7|TRBD1
CASSRTGLREQYF
TGTGCCAGCAGCCGGACAGGGTTGCGCGAGCAGTACTTC
>TRBV10-2|-|TRBJ1-2|-
CASVRGAGGYTF
TGCGCCAGCGTGAGGGGGGCTGGTGGCTACACCTTC
>TRBV7-8|many|TRBJ1-1|-
CASSSKGGTEAFF
TGTGCCAGCAGCTCGAAAGGAGGGACTGAAGCTTTCTTT
>TRBV6-6|few|TRBJ1-1|-
CASSLEQKTEAFF
TGTGCCAGCAGTTTAGAGCAGAAAACTGAAGCTTTCTTT
>TRBV29-1|-|TRBJ2-7|TRBD1
CSSRQGHEQYF
TGCAGCTCGAGACAGGGTCACGAGCAGTACTTC
>TRBV7-3|once|TRBJ2-2|TRBD2
CASSLIAGSPTGELFF
TGTGCCAGCAGCCTTATAGCGGGATCGCCCACCGGGGAGCTGTTTTTT
>TRBV5-6|-|TRBJ2-7|-
CASSLGAEHEQYF
TGTGCCAGCAGCTTGGGCGCTGAGCACGAGCAGTACTTC
>TRBV7-2|many|TRBJ1-2|-
CASSFGARIYGYTF
TGTGCCAGCAGCTTCGGGGCGCGTATCTATGGCTACACCTTC
>TRBV9|-|TRBJ2-1|TRBD2
CASSVELAENNEQFF
TGTGCCAGCAGCGTAGAGCTAGCGGAGAACAATGAGCAGTTCTTC
>TRBV2|few|TRBJ2-7|-
CASSLLGLLEQYF
TGTGCCAGCAGTTTGCTCGGTCTTCTCGAGCAGTACTTC
>TRBV12-3/TRBV12-4|-|TRBJ2-3|-
CASHLGATGDTQYF
TGTGCCAGTCATTTGGGGGCAACGGGGGATACGCAGTATTTT
>TRBV15|-|TRBJ1-2|TRBD1
CATSSVQGAGYTF
TGTGCCACCAGCAGTGTTCAGGGGGCTGGCTACACCTTC
>TRBV7-6|many|TRBJ2-2|TRBD1
CASSLTGGRGANTGELFF
TGTGCCAGCAGCTTAACAGGGGGTAGGGGAGCGAACACCGGGGAGCTGTTTTTT
>TRBV2|-|TRBJ2-7|-
CASSEGVNEQYF
TGTGCCAGCAGTGAGGGAGTGAACGAGCAGTACTTC
>TRBV12-3/TRBV12-4|many|TRBJ1-2|-
CASSFLGPGSPIYGYTF
TGTGCCAGCAGTTTCCTTGGACCAGGGAGCCCCATCTATGGCTACACCTTC
>TRBV28|-|TRBJ1-5|-
CASSLLGQKSNQPQHF
TGTGCCAGCAGTTTATTAGGGCAGAAGAGCAATCAGCCCCAGCATTTT
>TRBV19|few|TRBJ2-7|TRBD1
CASRPTGMFYEQYF
TGTGCCAGTAGACCGACAGGGATGTTCTACGAGCAGTACTTC
>TRBV7-9|-|TRBJ2-7|TRBD1
CASSLRDSSSYEQYF
TGTGCCAGCAGTTTACGGGACAGCAGCTCCTACGAGCAGTACTTC
>TRBV28|-|TRBJ1-2|TRBD1
CASSDTPGGDGYTF
TGTGCCAGCAGTGATACACCAGGGGGAGATGGCTACACCTTC
>TRBV13|few|TRBJ2-7|-
CASSLDAWGGEQYF
TGTGCCAGCAGCTTAGATGCGTGGGGCGGGGAGCAGTACTTC
>TRBV20-1|-|TRBJ1-3|TRBD1
CSARGINRGGPTIYF
TGCAGTGCTAGGGGGATAAACAGGGGGGGTCCCACCATATATTTT
>TRBV19|many|TRBJ2-5|-
CASTSGRGQETQYF
TGTGCCAGTACCTCTGGGCGAGGCCAAGAGACCCAGTACTTC
>TRBV7-2|-|TRBJ1-2|-
CASSLDDSQNYGYTF
TGTGCCAGCAGCTTAGACGACAGCCAGAACTATGGCTACACCTTC
>TRBV10-3|few|TRBJ1-2|-
CAISEAPRGPQCYTF
TGTGCCATCAGTGAAGCCCCCCGGGGCCCCCAGTGCTACACCTTC
>TRBV29-1|many|TRBJ2-5|-
CSVDSYGETQYF
TGCAGCGTTGATTCTTATGGGGAGACCCAGTACTTC
>TRBV19|-|TRBJ1-1|-
CAPPPGRDTEAFF
TGTGCCCCCCCCCCCGGGAGGGACACTGAAGCTTTCTTT
>TRBV10-3|-|TRBJ2-5|TRBD1
CAISLGQGLQETQYF
TGTGCCATCAGTCTGGGACAGGGGTTACAAGAGACCCAGTACTTC
>TRBV5-1|-|TRBJ1-5|-
CASSFSGRDSHSNQPQHF
TGCGCCAGCAGCTTTTCGGGTAGGGACTCACATAGCAATCAGCCCCAGCATTTT
>TRBV5-1|-|TRBJ2-2|-
CASSLGQKAGELFF
TGCGCCAGCAGCTTGGGACAGAAGGCCGGGGAGCTGTTTTTT
>TRBV6-5|few|TRBJ2-2|-
CASRPTLNTGELFF
TGTGCCAGCAGGCCGACACTGAACACCGGGGAGCTGTTTTTT
>TRBV7-9|-|TRBJ1-5|-
CASSLGAGGPSDTQHF
TGTGCCAGCAGCTTGGGGGCCGGGGGGCCGTCAGATACGCAGCATTTT
>TRBV20-1|many|TRBJ1-5|-
CSARDQGLISNQPQHF
TGCAGTGCTAGAGACCAAGGACTAATTAGCAATCAGCCCCAGCATTTT
>TRBV12-3/TRBV12-4|many|TRBJ1-2|-
CASTSGGFYGYTF
TGTGCCAGCACTTCGGGCGGGTTTTATGGCTACACCTTC
>TRBV19|-|TRBJ2-2|-
CASSIDTAPGAGVFANTGELFF
TGTGCCAGTAGTATAGATACGGCCCCCGGAGCAGGGGTGTTCGCGAACACCGGGGAGCTGTTTTTT
>TRBV15|many|TRBJ1-6|-
CATSRERENSPLHF
TGTGCCACCAGCAGAGAAAGGGAGAATTCACCCCTCCACTTT
>TRBV20-1|-|TRBJ2-7|TRBD2
CSARGETGTSGSYEQYF
TGCAGTGCTAGAGGTGAGACCGGGACTAGCGGCTCCTACGAGCAGTACTTC
>TRBV30|few|TRBJ2-7|-
CAWSVAFHEQYF
TGTGCCTGGAGTGTAGCTTTCCACGAGCAGTACTTC
>TRBV14|-|TRBJ1-2|TRBD1
CASSPWTGLPYGYTF
TGTGCCAGCAGCCCCTGGACAGGGCTACCTTACGGCTACACCTTC
>TRBV19|many|TRBJ2-7|TRBD1
CASSISGQGNYEQYF
TGTGCCAGTAGTATTTCGGGACAGGGAAACTACGAGCAGTACTTC
>TRBV4-3|-|TRBJ2-6|TRBD1
CASSQGLTGASGANVLTF
TGCGCCAGCAGCCAAGGCTTAACAGGGGCCTCTGGGGCCAACGTCCTGACTTTC
>TRBV11-2|many|TRBJ2-7|TRBD1
CASSLGQGSTGEQYF
TGTGCCAGCAGCTTAGGACAGGGATCTACCGGCGAGCAGTACTTC
>TRBV10-3|many|TRBJ1-2|-
CAISSGENYGYTF
TGTGCCATCAGCTCAGGGGAAAACTATGGCTACACCTTC